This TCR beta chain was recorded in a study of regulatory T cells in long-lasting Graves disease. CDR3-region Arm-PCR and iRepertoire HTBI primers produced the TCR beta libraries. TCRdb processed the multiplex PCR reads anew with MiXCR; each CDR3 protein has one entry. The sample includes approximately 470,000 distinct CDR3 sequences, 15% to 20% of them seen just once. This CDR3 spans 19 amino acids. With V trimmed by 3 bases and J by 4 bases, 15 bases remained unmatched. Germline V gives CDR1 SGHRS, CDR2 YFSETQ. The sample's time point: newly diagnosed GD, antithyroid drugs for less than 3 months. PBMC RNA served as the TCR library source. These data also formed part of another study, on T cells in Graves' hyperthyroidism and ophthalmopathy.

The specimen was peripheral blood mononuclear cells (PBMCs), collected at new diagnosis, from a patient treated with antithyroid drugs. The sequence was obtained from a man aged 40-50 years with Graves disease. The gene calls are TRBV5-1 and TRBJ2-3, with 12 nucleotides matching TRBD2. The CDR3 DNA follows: TGCGCCAGCAGCTCCCACCAGATAAGACTAGCGGGAGCATCAGATACGCAGTATTTT. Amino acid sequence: CASSSHQIRLAGASDTQYF. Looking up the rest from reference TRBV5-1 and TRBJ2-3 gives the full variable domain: KAGVTQTPRYLIKTRGQQVTLSCSPISGHRSVSWYQQTPGQGLQFLFEYFSETQRNKGNFPGRFSGRQFSNSRSEMNVSTLELGDSALYLCASSSHQIRLAGASDTQYFGPGTRLTVL.